Below are 24 T cell receptor beta chains sequenced from a single sample in a study of T-cell memory formation after mild COVID-19. TCRdb reprocessed the 5' RACE reads via MiXCR and lists one record per CDR3 protein. The table lists 300,000 to 400,000 distinct CDR3 sequences, about 16% of them singletons. Specimen: PBMCs or a T cell subset sorted from them (not recorded which). These receptors originate from a man between 18 and 29 years old who had mild COVID-19 (a few samples of this study predate the infection). Cell type and time point are not known.

The chain carries TRBV5-1 and TRBJ2-1, with 8 bases aligning to TRBD1. This CDR3 has 13 residues. Germline assignment: CDR1 SGHRS and CDR2 YFSETQ. After removal of 5 bases from V and 8 bases from J, the junction contained 6 bases not matched to a gene. CDR3 bases: TGCGCCAGCAGGGAAAGACAGGGGCATGAGCAGTTCTTC. The encoded protein is CASRERQGHEQFF.

This clonotype was found many times. This chain joins TRBV6-2 or TRBV6-3 and TRBJ2-2, with D maybe TRBD2 (5 bases). Trimming removed 11 bases from V and 4 bases from J, with 17 bases in between. In germline, CDR1 is MNHEY, CDR2 SVGEGT. The CDR3 sequence is 14 residues long. The CDR3 DNA sequence: TGTGCCGCCTCCGGGGTGACCGGCACCGGGGAGCTGTTTTTT. It encodes CAASGVTGTGELFF.

This clonotype has a handful of counts. The chain has TRBV7-2 and TRBJ2-5; D uncertain. The CDR3 consists of 16 residues. Trimming shortened V by 2 bases and J by 2 bases, and 15 bases separated the two germline ends. Germline V gene data show CDR1 as SGHTA and CDR2 as FQGNSA. The CDR3: CASSLTSTLGQETQYF. The CDR3 nucleotides are TGTGCCAGCAGCTTAACATCGACATTAGGTCAAGAGACCCAGTACTTC.

This sequence joins TRBV5-1 and TRBJ2-2; 10 bases fit TRBD2. From germline, CDR1 is SGHRS and CDR2 YFSETQ. The CDR3 covers 15 residues. V was clipped by 4 bases and J by 5 bases; unmatched bases: 5. CDR3 amino acids: CASSKTSGVTGELFF. CDR3 nucleotide sequence: TGCGCCAGCAGCAAAACTAGCGGGGTGACCGGGGAGCTGTTTTTT.

The gene calls are TRBV29-1 and TRBJ1-1, with D possibly TRBD1 on 5 matching bases. Trimming removed 4 bases at V and 8 bases at J, with 8 bases between. This CDR3 region has 10 residues. Germline V CDR1 and CDR2: SQVTM, ANQGSEA. DNA for the CDR3: TGCAGCGTTGGGGGCCTGGAAGCTTTCTTT. Its translation is CSVGGLEAFF. The entire variable domain, with the rest obtained from reference TRBV29-1 and TRBJ1-1, is as follows: SAVISQKPSRDICQRGTSLTIQCQVDSQVTMMFWYRQQPGQSLTLIATANQGSEATYESGFVIDKFPISRPNLTFSTLTVSNMSPEDSSIYLCSVGGLEAFFGQGTRLTVV.

CDR3 DNA: TGTGCCAGCAGCAAAGGAGGCGGATCCTACGAGCAGTACGTC. Translation gives CASSKGGGSYEQYV. This rearrangement joins TRBV21-1 to TRBJ2-7. TRBV21-1 is a pseudogene locus. This CDR3 is 14 amino acids long.

This clonotype turned up a few times. The chain has TRBV7-9 and TRBJ2-5; the D gene is possibly TRBD2 (5 bases). Germline values: CDR1 SEHNR, CDR2 FQNEAQ (reference sequence). Trimming removed 5 bases at V and 5 bases at J, with 21 bases between. The CDR3 has 16 residues. The CDR3: CASSPREGLRRETQYF. The CDR3 DNA reads as TGTGCCAGCAGCCCCCGTGAGGGCCTCAGGCGGGAGACCCAGTACTTC.

The rearrangement uses TRBV6-5 and TRBJ2-2, with 9 bases that match TRBD1. The CDR3 extends over 13 amino acids. Germline V gene sequence: CDR1 MNHEY, CDR2 SVGAGI. J was trimmed by 7 bases and V by 6 bases; bases with no gene match: 3. For the CDR3, the DNA is TGTGCCAGCAGGACAGGGGGTATCGGGGAGCTGTTTTTT. This codes for CASRTGGIGELFF.

This clonotype was observed many times. V gene TRBV20-1 combines with J gene TRBJ1-4; 7 nucleotides align to TRBD1. Losses at the gene ends were 6 bases for V and 4 bases for J; bases not matched to a gene: 5. This CDR3 has 13 amino acids. Per germline, CDR1 DFQATT and CDR2 SNEGSKA (reference sequence). This CDR3 reads CSARDSLNEKLFF. CDR3 DNA sequence: TGCAGTGCCCGGGACAGCCTTAATGAAAAACTGTTTTTT.

This clonotype came up a few times. This chain links TRBV5-6 with TRBJ1-2; a weak D match, TRBD1 (5 bases). The V end was cut by 5 bases, the J end by 3 bases, with 17 bases between. The CDR3 extends over 15 amino acids. CDR1 and CDR2 from the germline V gene are SGHDT and YYEEEE. The CDR3 DNA follows: TGTGCCAGCAGTTCTCGGTCCGGGACCCACTATGGCTACACCTTC. Translating gives CASSSRSGTHYGYTF.

CDR3 loop: CASSLSLASDTQYF. CDR3 coding DNA: TGTGCCAGCAGCTTATCGCTAGCTTCCGATACGCAGTATTTT. The J gene is TRBJ2-3, the V gene TRBV11-1; D might be TRBD2 (5 bases). Germline CDR1 and CDR2: SGHAT and FQDESV (reference sequence). The CDR3 totals 14 residues. Trimming pared 2 bases from V and 6 bases from J, leaving 12 bases between.

The V call is TRBV20-1, the J call TRBJ1-1, with D tentatively TRBD1 (5 bases). The germline CDR1 and CDR2 sequences are DFQATT and SNEGSKA (reference sequence). V lost 6 bases and J 5 bases, leaving 19 bases between the germline ends. The CDR3 consists of 14 residues. CDR3 protein: CSAKPVGDRTEAFF. The CDR3 bases are TGCAGTGCCAAGCCGGTGGGGGATCGGACTGAAGCTTTCTTT.

J is TRBJ2-3 and V is TRBV4-3; tentative D call: TRBD1 (6 bases). Trimming pared 4 bases from V and 4 bases from J, leaving 15 bases between. The CDR3 contains 15 residues. The germline CDR1 and CDR2 sequences are LGHNA and YSLEER. CDR3 DNA sequence: TGCGCCAGCAGCCTGACAGGAGTGATCCCAGATACGCAGTATTTT. Its protein is CASSLTGVIPDTQYF.

This clonotype was seen a few times. V and J are TRBV9 and TRBJ2-2, with D perhaps matching TRBD2 (5 bases). The CDR3 runs to 15 residues. Germline assignment: CDR1 SGDLS and CDR2 YYNGEE. Between the trimmed V and J ends, which lost 0 bases and 4 bases, there was a span of 10 bases. CDR3 DNA sequence: TGTGCCAGCAGCGTAGCGGGGATCGGCACCGGGGAGCTGTTTTTT. Translation: CASSVAGIGTGELFF.

The chain combines TRBV5-1 with TRBJ2-7; 15 bases map to TRBD2. The CDR3 is 17 amino acids. Trimming at V came to 4 bases and at J to 0 bases, leaving 5 bases not matched to a gene. Germline CDR1 and CDR2: SGHRS and YFSETQ. The CDR3 coding sequence is TGCGCCAGCAGCCTCGGGACTAGCGGGGGGAGCTCCTACGAGCAGTACGTC. It specifies CASSLGTSGGSSYEQYV.

This chain joins TRBV4-3 and TRBJ2-7; TRBD1 agrees at 7 bases. The CDR3 extends over 15 amino acids. Germline CDR1 is LGHNA and CDR2 is YSLEER. The junction had 5 bases not matched to a gene; V was cut back by 0 bases and J by 3 bases. The CDR3, as DNA: TGCGCCAGCAGCCAAGAAAGGGGACAGTTCTACGAGCAGTACGTC. Translation gives CASSQERGQFYEQYV.

On this clonotype: At one end the junction does not follow the germline gene, possibly because of a read error. This chain uses TRBV20-1 with TRBJ1-1; maybe TRBD1 (6 bases). The CDR3 runs to 12 residues. Looked up from germline, CDR1 is DFQATT and CDR2 is SNEGSKA (reference sequence). The CDR3 nucleotides read TGCAGCGCTAGGGGGTGGAACACTGAAGCTTTCTTT. This sequence encodes CSARGWNTEAFF.

In its sample, this clonotype was seen a few times. This chain links TRBV10-3 with TRBJ2-7; 7 bases line up with TRBD1. The CDR3 contains 15 residues. Germline assignment: CDR1 ENHRY and CDR2 SYGVKD. V lost 6 bases and J lost 3; bases outside the gene matches: 11. DNA of the CDR3: TGTGCCATCAGCCCACGGACAGGAGAGGACTACGAGCAGTACTTC. It is translated as CAISPRTGEDYEQYF.

The chain is built from TRBV28 and TRBJ2-2, with D possibly being TRBD2 (6 bases). Per germline, CDR1 MDHEN and CDR2 SYDVKM. Trimming took off 3 bases at V and 5 bases at J, with 16 bases between the two ends. The CDR3 is made up of 16 amino acids. The CDR3 nucleotides are TGTGCCAGCAGTTTTCTGGGGACTCACCCGACCGGGGAGCTGTTTTTT. The encoded protein is CASSFLGTHPTGELFF.

The genes are TRBV7-9 and TRBJ2-7, with a weak D call TRBD1 (5 bases). Per the germline V gene, CDR1 is SEHNR and CDR2 is FQNEAQ (reference sequence). V dropped 2 bases and J dropped 3 bases, with 17 bases sitting between them. The length of the CDR3 is 16 residues. The CDR3 DNA reads as TGTGCCAGCAGCTTACCCGTGGGGCCTATATTCTACGAGCAGTACTTC. Amino acid sequence: CASSLPVGPIFYEQYF.

This chain links TRBV27 with TRBJ2-7; D may be TRBD1 (5 bases). Deletions cut 6 bases from V and 4 bases from J, with 16 bases between. This CDR3 is built from 14 residues. CDR1 and CDR2 (germline): MNHEY, SMNVEV (reference sequence). The CDR3 nucleotides read TGTGCCAGCAGACCTCTGGGGCAGGCATACGAGCAGTACGTC. The encoded protein is CASRPLGQAYEQYV.

This clonotype has at least ten counts. The chain joins TRBV6-2 or TRBV6-3 to TRBJ2-1; 7 nucleotides match TRBD2. The CDR3 is 17 amino acids. V lost 0 bases, J lost 3 bases, and 8 bases stayed unmatched. Germline CDR1 MNHEY, CDR2 SVGEGT. In nucleotides, the CDR3 is TGTGCCAGCAGTTACTCCCCCCCCGGGGGGATCTACAATGAGCAGTTCTTC. Encoded protein: CASSYSPPGGIYNEQFF.

The chain employs TRBV20-1 and TRBJ1-1, with TRBD1 as a possible D gene (5 bases). Germline V lookup: CDR1 DFQATT, CDR2 SNEGSKA (reference sequence). The CDR3 extends over 15 amino acids. Trimming shortened V by 0 bases and J by 10 bases, and 21 bases separated the two germline ends. The DNA of the CDR3 is TGCAGTGCTAGAGATCATCGACAGACCTTTAGAGGAGCTTTCTTT. Its translation: CSARDHRQTFRGAFF.

The chain combines TRBV19 with TRBJ2-2; 7 nucleotides match TRBD2. Losses at the gene ends were 6 bases for V and 5 bases for J; bases not matched to a gene: 12. The CDR3 length is 16 residues. The germline CDR1 and CDR2 sequences are LNHDA and SQIVND (reference sequence). The CDR3 sequence: CASSKRGGRETGELFF. The CDR3 DNA is TGTGCCAGTAGCAAACGCGGGGGACGGGAAACCGGGGAGCTGTTTTTT.